These T cell receptor beta chains were read from a single sample in a study of blood T cells in healthy people across ages. MiXCR, run by TCRdb on the 5' RACE reads, gives a single entry per CDR3 protein. Among some 1.4 million distinct CDR3 sequences listed, around 42% were seen once. The sample consisted of blood. These receptors were taken from a woman younger than 30 in good health. The CDR3 runs from the conserved cysteine through the conserved F or W. D genes are given only for firm matches. A clone size is listed for some rows: how often the clone was seen (once, few, many), or a class if it is expanded.

v_call	d_call	j_call	clone_size	cdr3_nt	cdr3_aa
TRBV12-3/TRBV12-4	-	TRBJ2-1	few	TGTGCCAGCAGTTTAGCGCAATCGGGAGATGAGCAGTTCTTC	CASSLAQSGDEQFF
TRBV20-1	TRBD1	TRBJ1-1	-	TGCAGTGCTCCGCGGGACAGGTGGTACACTGAAGCTTTCTTT	CSAPRDRWYTEAFF
TRBV6-5	-	TRBJ1-4	few	TGTGCCAGCAGTCGGACGGCTTATACGGAAAAACTGTTTTTT	CASSRTAYTEKLFF
TRBV11-2	TRBD2	TRBJ2-1	few	TGTGCCAGCAGCTTAGGGACTAGAGTCTACAATGAGCAGTTCTTC	CASSLGTRVYNEQFF
TRBV11-2	-	TRBJ1-6	-	TGTGCCAGCAGCTACCAACCAGGGGAATCACCCCTCCACTTT	CASSYQPGESPLHF
TRBV12-3/TRBV12-4	TRBD2	TRBJ2-7	few	TGTGCCAGCAGTTTACTACTAGCGGGAGAGCAGTACTTC	CASSLLLAGEQYF
TRBV20-1	-	TRBJ2-7	few	TGCAGTGCTAGTAAGGCCCCGAGCTCCTACGAGCAGTACTTC	CSASKAPSSYEQYF
TRBV27	-	TRBJ2-1	-	TGTGCCAGCAGATTCCTAGCCCAGCTGGGAAATGAGCAGTTCTTC	CASRFLAQLGNEQFF
TRBV18	-	TRBJ2-3	-	TGTGCCAGCTCACCGGTAACAGGCCACACAGATACGCAGTATTTT	CASSPVTGHTDTQYF
TRBV6-2/TRBV6-3	TRBD2	TRBJ2-5	many	TGTGCCAGCAGTGGACAGCGGGAGCAAGAGACCCAGTACTTC	CASSGQREQETQYF
TRBV9	TRBD2	TRBJ2-2	-	TGTGCCAGCAGCGTGACTAGCGGGGAGACCGGGGAGCTGTTTTTT	CASSVTSGETGELFF
TRBV4-1	TRBD2	TRBJ2-1	-	TGCGCCAGCAGCCAATACTGGACTAGCGGGGCGGTCGGCTCGAATGAGCAGTTCTTC	CASSQYWTSGAVGSNEQFF
TRBV3-1	-	TRBJ2-3	-	TGTGCCAGCAGCCAAGGGTCAGGACTCAGCACAGATACGCAGTATTTT	CASSQGSGLSTDTQYF
TRBV20-1	-	TRBJ1-1	-	TGCAGTGCCGTGGTTGGGGGGGCTGAAGCTTTCTTT	CSAVVGGAEAFF
TRBV11-2	-	TRBJ1-1	once	TGTGCCAGCACCGAATGGGGGAGGGATACTGAAGCTTTCTTT	CASTEWGRDTEAFF
TRBV7-9	TRBD1	TRBJ2-7	few	TGTGCCGGAGGACAGGTCTTATTCTACGAGCAGTACTTC	CAGGQVLFYEQYF
TRBV9	-	TRBJ1-1	-	TGTGCCAGCAGCCCGCAGGGAGGCGACCAGAACACTGAAGCTTTCTTT	CASSPQGGDQNTEAFF
TRBV10-3	-	TRBJ2-1	-	TGTGCCATCAGTGGGGCACGCGGGCACAATGAGCAGTTCTTC	CAISGARGHNEQFF
TRBV12-3/TRBV12-4	-	TRBJ2-1	-	TGTGCCCTCCAGATCAATGAGCAGTTCTTC	CALQINEQFF
TRBV9	-	TRBJ2-1	-	TGTGCCAGCAGCGTGGTGGGTGAGGAGCAGTTCTTC	CASSVVGEEQFF
TRBV5-1	TRBD1	TRBJ2-1	-	TGCGCCAGCAGCTCTCTACCGGGACAGGGGGCGTTCAATGAGCAGTTCTTC	CASSSLPGQGAFNEQFF
TRBV7-2	-	TRBJ1-6	few	TGTGCCAGCAAACAGGGAGGATATAATTCACCCCTCCACTTT	CASKQGGYNSPLHF
TRBV7-9	-	TRBJ2-5	many	TGTGCCAGCAGCTCACCGTCGGAGACCCAGTACTTC	CASSSPSETQYF
TRBV12-3/TRBV12-4	TRBD1	TRBJ1-5	-	TGTGCCAGCAGTTTAGGCACCGGGACAGGGCTTTCCATGATTGATCAGCCCCAGCATTTT	CASSLGTGTGLSMIDQPQHF
TRBV15	TRBD1	TRBJ1-1	-	TGTGCCACCAGCGGTAGCAAAAACAGGGGGGAGAGGAACACTGAAGCTTTCTTT	CATSGSKNRGERNTEAFF
TRBV3-1	TRBD2	TRBJ2-7	few	TGTGCCAGCAGCCGCGGACTAGCGGGAGTTTACGAGCAGTACTTC	CASSRGLAGVYEQYF
TRBV5-6	-	TRBJ1-6	-	TGTGCCAGCAGCTTGGTGGCTGGGGCGTCAAATTCACCCCTCCACTTT	CASSLVAGASNSPLHF
TRBV21-1	-	TRBJ2-5	-	TGTGCCAGCAGCCCTAAGTGGGACAGTCAAGAGACCCAGTACTTC	CASSPKWDSQETQYF
TRBV6-5	-	TRBJ1-2	-	TGTGCCAGCAGTTACACGAATCTAGCTAACTATGGCTACACCTTC	CASSYTNLANYGYTF
TRBV29-1	-	TRBJ2-5	-	TGCAGCGTTGAAGGACGGGGGCCCCAAGAGACCCAGTACTTC	CSVEGRGPQETQYF
TRBV6-5	TRBD1	TRBJ1-2	few	TGTGCCAGCAGTCGCTCCGGGACAGGGGGCTGGAGAGATGGCTACACCTTC	CASSRSGTGGWRDGYTF
TRBV7-3	-	TRBJ1-6	-	TGTGCCAGCAGCTTATGGGTTTCACCCCTCCACTTT	CASSLWVSPLHF
TRBV7-2	TRBD1	TRBJ2-7	once	TGTGCCAGCAGCTTAGATGTGTTGCAGGGGGCCTACGAGCAGTACTTC	CASSLDVLQGAYEQYF
TRBV7-9	TRBD1	TRBJ2-1	few	TGTGCCAGCAGCTTACCAGGACAGGGAGGCAATGAGCAGTTCTTC	CASSLPGQGGNEQFF
TRBV7-8	-	TRBJ2-5	-	TGTGCCAGCAGCTTATCAGGGCAGGTCGGTGAGACCCAGTACTTC	CASSLSGQVGETQYF
TRBV15	TRBD2	TRBJ2-7	few	TGTGCCACCAGCAGAGAACTAGCGGGCCCCTACGAGCAGTACTTC	CATSRELAGPYEQYF
TRBV4-1	TRBD2	TRBJ2-4	few	TGCGCCAGCAGCCAGGTGGCGGGAGCGAAAAACATTCAGTACTTC	CASSQVAGAKNIQYF
TRBV18	-	TRBJ2-1	-	TGTGCCAGCTCTATTAACATCCGCGGCAATGAGCAGTTCTTC	CASSINIRGNEQFF
TRBV12-3/TRBV12-4	-	TRBJ1-5	-	TGTGCCAGCAGTTTAGAGCAGGGAGGCGGTAATCAGCCCCAGCATTTT	CASSLEQGGGNQPQHF
TRBV7-9	-	TRBJ2-1	many	TGTGCCAGCAGCCAAGAAATTCCCAATGAGCAGTTCTTC	CASSQEIPNEQFF
TRBV5-1	TRBD2	TRBJ2-1	many	TGCGCCAGCAGCTTGGTGGCGGGAGGCTCCTACAATGAGCAGTTCTTC	CASSLVAGGSYNEQFF
TRBV20-1	-	TRBJ2-3	many	TGCAGTGCTAGAGATTACCACACGTCAAATACGCAGTATTTT	CSARDYHTSNTQYF
TRBV20-1	-	TRBJ1-1	few	TGCAGTGCTAGCCGTGGACCGGTGAACACTGAAGCTTTCTTT	CSASRGPVNTEAFF
TRBV10-2	-	TRBJ2-1	-	TGCGCCAGCAGTGAGTCCAGGGCAGATGAGCAGTTCTTC	CASSESRADEQFF
TRBV20-1	-	TRBJ2-5	few	TGCAGTGCTAGAGGAGGGCTAGAGACCCAGTACTTC	CSARGGLETQYF
TRBV6-5	-	TRBJ2-5	few	TGTGCCAGCAGGGTAACTAGGTACCAAGAGACCCAGTACTTC	CASRVTRYQETQYF
TRBV4-1	-	TRBJ2-3	-	TGCGCCAGCAGCCAAGGTGTGGGGCCAGATACGCAGTATTTT	CASSQGVGPDTQYF
TRBV7-3	-	TRBJ1-1	-	TGTGCCAGCAGCCCCACGGGGAGCACTGAAGCTTTCTTT	CASSPTGSTEAFF
TRBV5-1	TRBD2	TRBJ2-2	-	TGCGCCAGCAGCGACCGGACTAGCGGGGGGACCGGGGAGCTGTTTTTT	CASSDRTSGGTGELFF
TRBV7-2	TRBD2	TRBJ2-1	many	TGTGCCAGCAGCTTGAGCGGGGGGGGCCACAATGAGCAGTTCTTC	CASSLSGGGHNEQFF
TRBV28	-	TRBJ1-6	-	TGTGCCAGCAGTGTACAACCGGGACTGGCGAGCTCCTATAATTCACCCCTCCACTTT	CASSVQPGLASSYNSPLHF
TRBV4-1	-	TRBJ2-7	few	TGCGCCAGCAGCCAAAAAATAGGGGCCGGGACCATCTACGAGCAGTACTTC	CASSQKIGAGTIYEQYF
TRBV15	-	TRBJ2-5	-	TGTGCCACCAGTTCGGACCCCCAAGAGACCCAGTACTTC	CATSSDPQETQYF
TRBV7-7	-	TRBJ1-4	few	TGTGCCAGCAGCCCGACGGCCTCAACTAATGAAAAACTGTTTTTT	CASSPTASTNEKLFF
TRBV12-3/TRBV12-4	-	TRBJ2-5	once	TGTGCCAGCAGAGCCCCCGGGGGGCCCGGACGACAGTACTTC	CASRAPGGPGRQYF
TRBV4-1	-	TRBJ2-7	-	TGCGCCAGCAGCCAAGCGGTGTCGGAGACGACCTACGAGCAGTACTTC	CASSQAVSETTYEQYF
TRBV21-1	-	TRBJ2-7	-	TGTGCCAGCAGCCAAAGGGTGTTCAGGGTCTACGAGCAGTACTTC	CASSQRVFRVYEQYF
TRBV2	-	TRBJ1-2	few	TGTGCCAGCAGTGAACGGGGGCAGCTTCGCTATGGCTACACCTTC	CASSERGQLRYGYTF
TRBV9	TRBD2	TRBJ2-1	-	TGTGCCAGCAGCGCCCTAAGTACCGGGAGGGAAGGGAATGAGCAGTTCTTC	CASSALSTGREGNEQFF